This T cell receptor (beta chain) appears in the sequencing data of a study of CD8+ T cells in alopecia areata. Study-wide context: The authors scored treated patients' severity by affected scalp percentage. Overall study findings and caveats: Affected lesional scalp, above all in alopecia totalis/universalis, was more clonal than normal scalp.

Sample treatment: oral pan-JAK inhibitor, 5-10 mg twice daily. Looked up from germline, CDR1 is SGHTA and CDR2 is FQGTGA. The CDR3 is made up of 15 amino acids. V lost 3 bases, J lost 0 bases, and 6 bases lay in between. About this clone itself: Its matching antigen is unknown.

Reverse transcription of extracted RNA yielded cDNA, which provided the sequencing template. The method was immunoSEQ multiplex PCR; TCRdb's version includes in-frame clones alone and lacks a portion of them. This sample has approximately 200,000 clones, with over 40% found just once. The sample here was CD4+ T cells sorted from blood, taken at approximately week 36, from a patient treated with tofacitinib. The TCR was taken from a human donor with alopecia areata. This sequence joins TRBV7-3 and TRBJ2-6; no firm D call. DNA for the CDR3: TGTGCCAGCAGCTTCTTGGCCTCTGGGGCCAACGTCCTGACTTTC. It encodes CASSFLASGANVLTF. The full variable domain, completed using reference TRBV7-3 and TRBJ2-6, is GAGVSQTPSNKVTEKGKYVELRCDPISGHTALYWYRQSLGQGPEFLIYFQGTGAADDSGLPNDRFFAVRPEGSVSTLKIQRTERGDSAVYLCASSFLASGANVLTFGAGSRLTVL.